This is a list of T cell receptor beta chains from one sample in a study of blood T cell repertoires in COVID-19. The assay was immunoSEQ multiplex PCR, and TCRdb's table has in-frame clones only and misses some. Of some 140,000 clones listed, around 73% are singletons. Sequencing was done on a sample of peripheral blood. These receptors were obtained from a man aged 55 to 70 who had recovered from COVID-19. Each CDR3 is given with its conserved first and last residue. Fields, in order: V gene, clone size, D gene, J gene, CDR3 protein, CDR3 DNA. D genes are given only for firm matches. Clone size is given for some rows only: seen once, a few or many times, or a class if the clone is expanded.

TRBV30,NA,NA,TRBJ1-2,CAWSPGGDYGYTF,TGTGCCTGGAGCCCCGGGGGGGACTATGGCTACACCTTC
TRBV6-5,NA,TRBD1,TRBJ2-7,CASRRGTGGDEQYF,TGTGCCAGCAGGAGAGGGACAGGGGGCGACGAGCAGTACTTC
TRBV5-4,NA,NA,TRBJ1-1,CASSFGQYTEAFF,TGTGCCAGCAGCTTCGGACAGTACACTGAAGCTTTCTTT
TRBV6-1,NA,TRBD2,TRBJ2-1,CASSEGGLAGGPLNEQFF,TGTGCCAGCAGTGAAGGAGGACTAGCGGGGGGGCCGCTCAATGAGCAGTTCTTC
TRBV4-3,NA,NA,TRBJ2-1,CASSQERGNYNEQFF,TGCGCCAGCAGCCAAGAAAGGGGCAACTACAATGAGCAGTTCTTC
TRBV19,NA,TRBD1,TRBJ1-6,CASSPQGVIDSPLHF,TGTGCCAGTAGTCCTCAGGGGGTAATTGATTCACCCCTCCACTTT
TRBV5-4,NA,TRBD2,TRBJ2-1,CASSSGGSSYNEQFF,TGTGCCAGCAGCAGCGGGGGGAGCTCCTACAATGAGCAGTTCTTC
TRBV11-2,NA,TRBD2,TRBJ2-1,CASSLGGQRGGPFSNEQFF,TGTGCCAGCAGCTTGGGCGGGCAGCGGGGGGGTCCTTTCTCCAATGAGCAGTTCTTC
TRBV7-2,NA,TRBD1,TRBJ1-4,CASSPRQGNEKLFF,TGTGCCAGCAGCCCCAGACAGGGCAACGAAAAACTGTTTTTT
TRBV7-8,NA,TRBD2,TRBJ2-2,CASSRGGGGSLGELFF,TGTGCCAGCAGTCGGGGGGGTGGCGGGAGCCTCGGGGAGCTGTTTTTT
TRBV28,once,TRBD1,TRBJ2-3,CATLPGQGADTQYF,TGTGCCACCCTGCCGGGACAGGGGGCTGATACGCAGTATTTT
TRBV7-2,NA,TRBD1,TRBJ1-1,CASSLIFNRGLSLNTEAFF,TGTGCCAGCAGCTTAATCTTTAACAGGGGCCTCTCTTTGAACACTGAAGCTTTCTTT
TRBV5-1,NA,NA,TRBJ1-4,CASSLDYPGAEKLFF,TGCGCCAGCAGCTTGGATTACCCTGGGGCTGAAAAACTGTTTTTT
TRBV27,NA,TRBD2,TRBJ2-1,CASRREGRNEQFF,TGTGCCAGCCGACGGGAGGGACGCAATGAGCAGTTCTTC
TRBV5-8,NA,TRBD1,TRBJ2-5,CASSLARGGRKGETQYF,TGTGCCAGCAGCTTGGCGCGAGGGGGCCGGAAAGGGGAGACCCAGTACTTC
TRBV5-1,few,NA,TRBJ1-1,CASSAPSRRAFF,TGCGCCAGCAGCGCCCCGTCCAGGCGAGCTTTCTTT
TRBV10-3,NA,NA,TRBJ2-1,CAISGKADSYNEQFF,TGTGCCATCAGTGGTAAGGCGGACTCCTACAATGAGCAGTTCTTC
TRBV4-3,NA,NA,TRBJ2-3,CASSLAADTQYF,TGCGCCAGCAGCCTGGCAGCAGATACGCAGTATTTT
TRBV11-3,NA,NA,TRBJ2-2,CASSPNPAAGELFF,TGTGCCAGCAGTCCTAACCCGGCGGCCGGGGAGCTGTTTTTT
TRBV19,NA,TRBD1,TRBJ2-7,CASKVWDRDHEQYF,TGTGCCAGTAAAGTGTGGGACAGGGACCACGAGCAGTACTTC
TRBV5-8,NA,NA,TRBJ1-2,CASSLESFNYGYTF,TGTGCCAGCAGCTTAGAGTCTTTTAACTATGGCTACACCTTC
TRBV28,NA,NA,TRBJ2-3,CASSPLDTQYF,TGTGCCAGCAGCCCTCTGGATACGCAGTATTTT
TRBV3-1/TRBV3-2,many,NA,TRBJ1-1,CASSPYGETGAFF,TGTGCCAGCAGCCCCTATGGAGAGACAGGAGCTTTCTTT
TRBV11-2,NA,TRBD2,TRBJ2-7,CASSRLAGVYEQYF,TGTGCCAGCAGCCGACTAGCGGGGGTCTACGAGCAGTACTTC
TRBV28,NA,NA,TRBJ1-5,CASSFSSQPQHF,TGTGCCAGCAGCTTTTCTTCCCAGCCCCAGCATTTT
TRBV29-1,NA,TRBD1,TRBJ2-5,CSVLRTGEETQYF,TGCAGCGTATTAAGGACAGGGGAAGAGACCCAGTACTTC
TRBV4-3,NA,TRBD2,TRBJ2-5,CASSRTSGSDVTQYF,TGCGCCAGCAGCCGGACTAGCGGGAGCGATGTGACCCAGTACTTC
TRBV14,NA,NA,TRBJ2-7,CASSRLDSYEQYF,TGTGCCAGCAGCCGATTGGACAGTTACGAGCAGTACTTC
TRBV6-2/TRBV6-3,few,TRBD1,TRBJ1-2,CASSLGQVYGYTF,TGTGCCAGCAGCCTCGGACAGGTCTATGGCTACACCTTC
TRBV2,NA,NA,TRBJ1-4,CASSDTGRGIRKLFF,TGTGCCAGCAGTGATACAGGCAGGGGTATACGGAAACTGTTTTTT